This is a list of T cell receptor beta chains from one sample in a study of patients and donors after allogeneic stem cell transplantation. TCRdb processed the RT-PCR reads anew with MiXCR; each CDR3 protein has one entry. The sample shows about 40,000 distinct CDR3 sequences, about 31% of them seen only once. What was sequenced was blood, either unsorted or a sorted T cell fraction (not recorded which). These receptors came from a human donor who was either an allogeneic HSCT recipient or a stem cell or donor lymphocyte infusion donor (not recorded which). It is not recorded whose cells these are; they may come from a transplant donor. Each CDR3 is given with its conserved first and last residue. D genes are given only for firm matches. Where a row states a size, it is once, few, many or the class of an expanded clone; other rows omit it.

clone size: few
V gene: TRBV12-3/TRBV12-4
J gene: TRBJ2-5
D gene: TRBD2
CDR3 protein: CASSWDYNQETQYF
CDR3 DNA: TGTGCCAGCAGTTGGGACTATAACCAAGAGACCCAGTACTTC

clone size: many
V gene: TRBV28
J gene: TRBJ1-5
D gene: -
CDR3 protein: CASSRRINQPQHF
CDR3 DNA: TGTGCCAGCAGTAGACGTATCAATCAGCCCCAGCATTTT

clone size: -
V gene: TRBV27
J gene: TRBJ2-6
D gene: TRBD2
CDR3 protein: CASSLRTSGPSGANVLTF
CDR3 DNA: TGTGCCAGCAGTTTAAGGACTAGCGGCCCCTCTGGGGCCAACGTCCTGACTTTC

clone size: -
V gene: TRBV20-1
J gene: TRBJ1-5
D gene: -
CDR3 protein: CSALTGTGNQPQHF
CDR3 DNA: TGCAGTGCTCTCACAGGGACGGGCAATCAGCCCCAGCATTTT

clone size: -
V gene: TRBV7-3
J gene: TRBJ2-1
D gene: -
CDR3 protein: CASSYGRESYNEQFF
CDR3 DNA: TGTGCCAGCAGCTACGGCAGGGAGTCCTACAATGAGCAGTTCTTC

clone size: -
V gene: TRBV10-3
J gene: TRBJ2-1
D gene: -
CDR3 protein: CAIKAGGNEQFF
CDR3 DNA: TGTGCCATCAAGGCAGGCGGCAATGAGCAGTTCTTC

clone size: few
V gene: TRBV20-1
J gene: TRBJ1-2
D gene: -
CDR3 protein: CSARDAGSAGCTF
CDR3 DNA: TGCAGTGCTAGAGACGCGGGGTCGGCCGGCTGCACCTTC

clone size: -
V gene: TRBV28
J gene: TRBJ2-7
D gene: TRBD2
CDR3 protein: CASSSPGLAGGPSYEQYF
CDR3 DNA: TGTGCCAGCAGTTCACCCGGACTAGCGGGAGGCCCCTCCTACGAGCAGTACTTC

clone size: -
V gene: TRBV21-1
J gene: TRBJ2-7
D gene: -
CDR3 protein: CASSNGRRNYEQYF
CDR3 DNA: TGTGCCAGCAGCAACGGACGGAGAAACTACGAGCAGTACTTC

clone size: -
V gene: TRBV6-2/TRBV6-3
J gene: TRBJ1-5
D gene: -
CDR3 protein: CASSYSAGGNQPQHF
CDR3 DNA: TGTGCCAGCAGTTACTCGGCAGGGGGCAATCAGCCCCAGCATTTT

clone size: few
V gene: TRBV7-9
J gene: TRBJ2-1
D gene: -
CDR3 protein: CASSLGRF
CDR3 DNA: TGTGCCAGCAGCTTAGGGCGGTTC

clone size: -
V gene: TRBV12-3/TRBV12-4
J gene: TRBJ2-1
D gene: TRBD2
CDR3 protein: CASSLRVTSGSYNEQFF
CDR3 DNA: TGTGCCAGCAGTTTAAGGGTGACTAGCGGGTCCTACAATGAGCAGTTCTTC

clone size: -
V gene: TRBV4-1
J gene: TRBJ2-1
D gene: TRBD2
CDR3 protein: CASSQVPRLAGGPFRHTEQFF
CDR3 DNA: TGCGCCAGCAGCCAAGTTCCTAGACTAGCGGGAGGGCCCTTTCGGCACACTGAGCAGTTCTTC

clone size: -
V gene: TRBV27
J gene: TRBJ2-7
D gene: -
CDR3 protein: CASRLLGSPPDEQYF
CDR3 DNA: TGTGCCAGCAGACTACTAGGGTCCCCCCCAGACGAGCAGTACTTC

clone size: many
V gene: TRBV28
J gene: TRBJ1-6
D gene: -
CDR3 protein: CASSLRSPLHF
CDR3 DNA: TGTGCCAGCAGTTTAAGATCACCCCTCCACTTT

clone size: few
V gene: TRBV10-3
J gene: TRBJ2-7
D gene: -
CDR3 protein: CAISDYRGGYF
CDR3 DNA: TGTGCCATCAGTGATTACAGGGGAGGGTACTTC

clone size: -
V gene: TRBV10-3
J gene: TRBJ1-1
D gene: -
CDR3 protein: CAISDPDRGAFF
CDR3 DNA: TGTGCCATCAGTGATCCGGACAGAGGAGCTTTCTTT

clone size: -
V gene: TRBV12-3/TRBV12-4
J gene: TRBJ2-4
D gene: -
CDR3 protein: CASSRGVAKNIQYF
CDR3 DNA: TGTGCCAGCAGTCGAGGAGTAGCCAAAAACATTCAGTACTTC

clone size: -
V gene: TRBV7-8
J gene: TRBJ2-2
D gene: TRBD2
CDR3 protein: CASSDLSGTSGSSYGELFF
CDR3 DNA: TGTGCCAGCAGCGACTTATCCGGGACTAGCGGGAGCTCTTACGGGGAGCTGTTTTTT

clone size: -
V gene: TRBV6-2/TRBV6-3
J gene: TRBJ2-5
D gene: -
CDR3 protein: CASSYAGRETQYF
CDR3 DNA: TGTGCCAGCAGTTACGCGGGGAGGGAGACCCAGTACTTC

clone size: -
V gene: TRBV6-2/TRBV6-3
J gene: TRBJ1-1
D gene: -
CDR3 protein: CASSYFPTGLNTEAFF
CDR3 DNA: TGTGCCAGCAGTTACTTCCCGACAGGTTTGAACACTGAAGCTTTCTTT

clone size: many
V gene: TRBV20-1
J gene: TRBJ1-5
D gene: -
CDR3 protein: CSARGGGKRGNQPQHF
CDR3 DNA: TGCAGTGCTAGAGGTGGGGGAAAGCGGGGGAATCAGCCCCAGCATTTT

clone size: -
V gene: TRBV5-1
J gene: TRBJ1-2
D gene: -
CDR3 protein: CASSLEDSPGYTF
CDR3 DNA: TGCGCCAGCAGCTTGGAGGACAGCCCTGGCTACACCTTC

clone size: few
V gene: TRBV4-2
J gene: TRBJ1-6
D gene: -
CDR3 protein: CASSQAQGTSSYNSPLHF
CDR3 DNA: TGTGCCAGCAGCCAAGCACAGGGCACGAGCTCCTATAATTCACCCCTCCACTTT

clone size: -
V gene: TRBV6-2/TRBV6-3
J gene: TRBJ2-7
D gene: -
CDR3 protein: CASMGDQISYEQYF
CDR3 DNA: TGTGCCAGTATGGGGGACCAAATTTCCTACGAGCAGTACTTC

clone size: few
V gene: TRBV4-1
J gene: TRBJ1-5
D gene: -
CDR3 protein: CASSQWTVSNQPQHF
CDR3 DNA: TGCGCCAGCAGCCAGTGGACAGTTAGCAATCAGCCCCAGCATTTT

clone size: -
V gene: TRBV10-3
J gene: TRBJ2-1
D gene: TRBD2
CDR3 protein: CATGDPLADSYNEQFF
CDR3 DNA: TGTGCCACAGGCGACCCGCTAGCGGACTCCTACAATGAGCAGTTCTTC

clone size: -
V gene: TRBV5-1
J gene: TRBJ2-7
D gene: -
CDR3 protein: CASSITQSGPSYEQYF
CDR3 DNA: TGCGCCAGCAGTATAACGCAGTCGGGGCCCTCCTACGAGCAGTACTTC

clone size: few
V gene: TRBV4-3
J gene: TRBJ1-2
D gene: TRBD1
CDR3 protein: CASSRTGTGGDYGYTF
CDR3 DNA: TGCGCCAGCAGCCGAACCGGGACAGGGGGCGACTATGGCTACACCTTC

clone size: -
V gene: TRBV24-1
J gene: TRBJ2-5
D gene: -
CDR3 protein: CATSELRGGREETQYF
CDR3 DNA: TGTGCCACCAGTGAGTTGAGAGGGGGGAGAGAAGAGACCCAGTACTTC

clone size: few
V gene: TRBV28
J gene: TRBJ1-6
D gene: -
CDR3 protein: CASSPRLGPNSPLHF
CDR3 DNA: TGTGCCAGCAGTCCTCGGCTGGGTCCTAATTCACCCCTCCACTTT

clone size: -
V gene: TRBV20-1
J gene: TRBJ2-3
D gene: -
CDR3 protein: CSKTGQPPDTQYF
CDR3 DNA: TGCAGTAAGACCGGACAGCCACCAGATACGCAGTATTTT

clone size: -
V gene: TRBV2
J gene: TRBJ2-7
D gene: TRBD2
CDR3 protein: CASSYGLAGSYEQYF
CDR3 DNA: TGTGCCAGCAGTTATGGACTAGCAGGCTCCTACGAGCAGTACTTC

clone size: few
V gene: TRBV7-9
J gene: TRBJ1-3
D gene: -
CDR3 protein: CASSLGVSLSSGNTIYF
CDR3 DNA: TGTGCCAGCAGCTTAGGTGTCTCCTTAAGCTCTGGAAACACCATATATTTT

clone size: few
V gene: TRBV14
J gene: TRBJ2-2
D gene: TRBD2
CDR3 protein: CASSPSGTSGRSRELFF
CDR3 DNA: TGTGCCAGCAGCCCATCCGGGACTAGCGGGAGGAGTAGGGAGCTGTTTTTT

clone size: few
V gene: TRBV4-1
J gene: TRBJ2-7
D gene: TRBD2
CDR3 protein: CASSQGLAGVNEQYF
CDR3 DNA: TGCGCCAGCAGCCAAGGACTAGCGGGAGTAAATGAGCAGTACTTC

clone size: many
V gene: TRBV11-2
J gene: TRBJ1-2
D gene: -
CDR3 protein: CASSLDQWDPGTF
CDR3 DNA: TGTGCCAGCAGCTTAGATCAATGGGACCCCGGAACCTTC

clone size: few
V gene: TRBV12-3/TRBV12-4
J gene: TRBJ2-1
D gene: TRBD1
CDR3 protein: CASSWTGESEQFF
CDR3 DNA: TGTGCCAGCAGTTGGACAGGGGAGAGTGAGCAGTTCTTC

clone size: many
V gene: TRBV5-6
J gene: TRBJ1-1
D gene: TRBD1
CDR3 protein: CASSSDRRWNTEAFF
CDR3 DNA: TGTGCCAGCAGCTCGGACAGGCGGTGGAACACTGAAGCTTTCTTT

clone size: many
V gene: TRBV10-3
J gene: TRBJ1-1
D gene: -
CDR3 protein: CAISEDGQGRTEAFF
CDR3 DNA: TGTGCCATCAGTGAAGATGGGCAGGGCCGGACTGAAGCTTTCTTT

clone size: -
V gene: TRBV12-3/TRBV12-4
J gene: TRBJ2-3
D gene: TRBD2
CDR3 protein: CASRRGGLASSTDTQYF
CDR3 DNA: TGTGCCAGCAGACGGGGCGGACTAGCGAGTAGCACAGATACGCAGTATTTT

clone size: few
V gene: TRBV14
J gene: TRBJ2-5
D gene: -
CDR3 protein: CASSQDLAQLKTQYF
CDR3 DNA: TGTGCCAGCAGCCAAGATTTAGCACAGCTGAAGACCCAGTACTTC

clone size: few
V gene: TRBV6-1
J gene: TRBJ2-1
D gene: TRBD2
CDR3 protein: CASSSGTSGYNEQFF
CDR3 DNA: TGTGCCAGCAGTTCCGGGACTAGCGGGTACAATGAGCAGTTCTTC

clone size: -
V gene: TRBV20-1
J gene: TRBJ2-1
D gene: -
CDR3 protein: CSARVGYNEQFF
CDR3 DNA: TGCAGTGCTAGAGTAGGCTACAATGAGCAGTTCTTC

clone size: few
V gene: TRBV12-3/TRBV12-4
J gene: TRBJ1-2
D gene: -
CDR3 protein: CASSLTPRSDGYTF
CDR3 DNA: TGTGCCAGCAGCTTGACCCCCCGTAGTGATGGCTACACCTTC

clone size: -
V gene: TRBV7-8
J gene: TRBJ2-5
D gene: TRBD2
CDR3 protein: CASSFKRGVETQYF
CDR3 DNA: TGTGCCAGCAGCTTTAAGCGGGGGGTAGAGACCCAGTACTTC

clone size: few
V gene: TRBV18
J gene: TRBJ1-2
D gene: -
CDR3 protein: CASSPADGRLYGYTF
CDR3 DNA: TGTGCCAGCTCACCCGCGGACGGCCGCCTCTATGGCTACACCTTC

clone size: medium-sized
V gene: TRBV28
J gene: TRBJ1-2
D gene: -
CDR3 protein: CASSFGGGGAANYGYTF
CDR3 DNA: TGTGCCAGCAGTTTCGGTGGCGGGGGTGCGGCTAACTATGGCTACACCTTC

clone size: -
V gene: TRBV6-6
J gene: TRBJ1-1
D gene: -
CDR3 protein: CASRGRGATEAFF
CDR3 DNA: TGTGCCAGCCGAGGTAGGGGGGCCACTGAAGCTTTCTTT

clone size: few
V gene: TRBV25-1
J gene: TRBJ2-7
D gene: TRBD1
CDR3 protein: CASSGDRFYEQYF
CDR3 DNA: TGTGCCAGCAGTGGGGACAGGTTCTACGAGCAGTACTTC